The sequence of this TCR beta chain was determined in a study of Graves' ophthalmopathy and Graves' hyperthyroidism. Overall study findings and caveats: Blood was where most expanded thyroid clonotypes above 0.001 frequency also turned up. This model predicted ophthalmopathy progression (sensitivity around 71%, specificity 72% to 85%).

Eligible hyperthyroidism cases comprised new diagnoses of under 2 months' duration in individuals aged 18 to 65. Clinicians diagnosed using symptoms, serum thyroxine, TRAb, thyroid ultrasound and orbital computed tomography. Investigators amplified TCR beta CDR3 regions from RNA transcripts. First-round RT-PCR employed HTBI primers, with a second-round multiplex PCR after it. Each CDR3 protein gets one entry after TCRdb re-called the multiplex PCR reads with MiXCR. The table shows 300,000 to 450,000 distinct CDR3 sequences, with about 18% occurring only once. A note on this clonotype: What it binds is unknown.

The V gene's germline CDR1 is GTSNPN and CDR2 SVGIG (reference sequence). The ends were cut back, 1 base at V and 0 bases at J, with 16 bases in the middle. The CDR3 contains 16 residues. Sequencing used peripheral blood. The J gene is TRBJ2-7, the V gene TRBV30; D gene uncertain. The origin of this receptor is an adult woman with stable Graves' hyperthyroidism. CDR3 loop: CAWSGGRAGLSYEQYF. The CDR3 DNA follows: TGTGCCTGGAGTGGTGGCCGGGCTGGCCTCTCCTACGAGCAGTACTTC.